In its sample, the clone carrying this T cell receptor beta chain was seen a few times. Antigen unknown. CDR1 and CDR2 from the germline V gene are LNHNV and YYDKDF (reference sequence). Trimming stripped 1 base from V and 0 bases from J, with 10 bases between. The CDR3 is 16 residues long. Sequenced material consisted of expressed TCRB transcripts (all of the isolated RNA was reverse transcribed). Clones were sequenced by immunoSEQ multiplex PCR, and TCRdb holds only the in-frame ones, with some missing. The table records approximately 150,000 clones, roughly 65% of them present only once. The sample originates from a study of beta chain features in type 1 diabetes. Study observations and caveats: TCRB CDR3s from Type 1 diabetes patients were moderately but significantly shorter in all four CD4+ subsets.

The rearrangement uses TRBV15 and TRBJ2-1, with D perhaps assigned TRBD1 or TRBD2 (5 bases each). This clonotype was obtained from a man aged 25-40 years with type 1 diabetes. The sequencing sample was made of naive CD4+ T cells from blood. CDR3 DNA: TGTGCCACCAGCAGAGTCGAGGGGATCTCCTACAATGAGCAGTTCTTC. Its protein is CATSRVEGISYNEQFF.